This T cell receptor beta chain is drawn from a study of cytomegalovirus exposure and HLA in healthy donors. The V end was cut by 7 bases, the J end by 1 base, with 13 bases between. Germline CDR1 is MNHNS and CDR2 is SASEGT. The CDR3 runs 14 residues. Measured with immunoSEQ multiplex PCR; TCRdb has only the in-frame clones, and not every one. The sample comprises 250,000 to 350,000 clones, about 90% of which are singletons, and roughly 1.2% rests with the top ten. Sequencing input: PBMCs. The receptor was derived from a woman in her twenties or thirties in good health and CMV-seropositive. The chain carries TRBV6-1 and TRBJ1-2, with D possibly matching TRBD1 (6 bases). This CDR3 is CASNGTRHNYGYTF. The CDR3 region has the DNA TGTGCCAGCAATGGGACACGTCATAACTATGGCTACACCTTC.